A single sample is the source of the 2 T cell receptor beta chains below, sequenced in a study of T cell changes during pregnancy in multiple sclerosis. Measured with immunoSEQ multiplex PCR; TCRdb has only the in-frame clones, and not every one. Of about 57,000 clones listed, approximately 89% were seen once; the top ten hold approximately 3.8%. This specimen consisted of peripheral blood, obtained after pregnancy. Receptors were obtained from a female donor in good health, enrolled as a control in a pregnancy study.

The rearrangement links TRBV19 to TRBJ2-5; 12 bases are shared with TRBD2. The CDR3 covers 15 residues. CDR1 LNHDA and CDR2 SQIVND come from the germline V gene (reference sequence). Trimming cost V 7 bases and J 4 bases; bases outside gene matches: 7. CDR3 DNA: TGTGCCAGTAACCTAGCGGGGGGGCCGAGAGAGACCCAGTACTTC. The encoded protein is CASNLAGGPRETQYF.

The chain combines TRBV30 with TRBJ1-5; 7 nucleotides align to TRBD1. This CDR3 region has 14 residues. J lost 7 bases, V lost 2 bases, and 8 bases had no gene match. Germline V gene sequence: CDR1 GTSNPN, CDR2 SVGIG (reference sequence). DNA for the CDR3: TGTGCCTGGAGTACGACAGGGCTAGAGCAGCCCCAGCATTTT. It encodes CAWSTTGLEQPQHF.